This T cell receptor beta chain derives from a study of cytomegalovirus exposure and HLA in healthy donors. At collection, donors were nominally healthy, but unrecorded immune exposures were probable. PCR employed 60 Vbeta and 13 Jbeta primers. Data came from immunoSEQ multiplex PCR; TCRdb stores just in-frame clones and leaves some out. This table has about 170,000 clones, around 74% appearing once. General observations from the study: Cytomegalovirus-associated status was assigned to some 160 TCR beta chains.

After removal of 0 bases from V and 3 bases from J, the junction contained 8 bases not matched to a gene. The CDR3 has 16 residues. In germline, CDR1 is SGDLS, CDR2 YYNGEE. A remark on this clone: Its target is not known.

The TCR originated in a female donor in good health and CMV-seronegative. Material for sequencing was PBMCs. The chain recombines TRBV9 with TRBJ2-7, with 8 bases lining up with TRBD2. CDR3 amino acids: CASSVDGGGPGYEQYF. CDR3 in DNA: TGTGCCAGCAGCGTAGACGGGGGGGGGCCGGGCTACGAGCAGTACTTC. The variable domain in full, completed from reference TRBV9 and TRBJ2-7, reads DSGVTQTPKHLITATGQRVTLRCSPRSGDLSVYWYQQSLDQGLQFLIQYYNGEERAKGNILERFSAQQFPDLHSELNLSSLELGDSALYFCASSVDGGGPGYEQYFGPGTRLTVT.